This T cell receptor beta chain is from a study of CXCR4 blockade with PD-1 therapy in pancreatic cancer. Sequencing was performed with immunoSEQ multiplex PCR; in TCRdb, only in-frame clones are kept and a portion is missing. The table lists more than 15,000 clones, about 72% of them singletons. V shed 0 bases, J shed 2 bases, and the junction held 5 bases outside the gene matches. The germline V gene has CDR1 MNHGY and CDR2 SAAAGT. The CDR3 consists of 16 residues. Notes on this clone: Its matching antigen is unknown.

No neoadjuvant therapy was given before resection to the patients supplying these archived tumor blocks. Overall study findings and caveats: Without paired alpha-beta data, shared specificity of dominant clones is unconfirmed. Survival did not correlate with tumor clonality, which averaged approximately 0.15 versus 0.05. Frequent tumor clones were encoded by many distinct rearrangements, suggesting shared antigens.

This sequence was found in a human donor with pancreatic ductal adenocarcinoma. The J gene is TRBJ2-7, the V gene TRBV6-8, with 9 bases lining up with TRBD1. Sample: tumor tissue. This chain's CDR3 is CASSYSPRTGAYEQYF. The CDR3 DNA reads as TGTGCCAGCAGTTACTCGCCACGGACAGGGGCCTACGAGCAGTACTTC.